This T cell receptor beta chain was identified in a study of cytomegalovirus exposure and HLA in healthy donors. Study details: Of all 398 donors who were genotyped, 81% belonged to the Caucasian-associated ancestry cluster.

PCR used 60 Vbeta primers and 13 Jbeta primers. Produced via immunoSEQ multiplex PCR; TCRdb's table is partial and in-frame only. The table records around 150,000 clones, approximately 79% of them present only once. A note on this clone: Antigen unknown.

Study-wide findings and caveats: Researchers reported in a later analysis that a missense DCLRE1C variant was tied to TCR beta V- and J-gene trimming. By a later analysis, the bulk of CMV-associated TCR beta chains appeared HLA-restricted. Sequences of the TCR beta chain were said to predict the HLA-A and HLA-B alleles of most subjects accurately.

J lost 2 bases, V lost 2 bases, and 5 bases had no gene match. The CDR3 contains 16 residues. CDR1 SGDLS and CDR2 YYNGEE come from the germline V gene. The origin of this receptor is a man aged 40-55 years in good health and CMV-seronegative. Sequencing was carried out using PBMCs. The gene calls are TRBV9 and TRBJ2-1, with 9 positions matching TRBD2. CDR3 region: CASSVSGGSTYNEQFF. CDR3 DNA: TGTGCCAGCAGCGTTAGCGGGGGCTCGACCTACAATGAGCAGTTCTTC.